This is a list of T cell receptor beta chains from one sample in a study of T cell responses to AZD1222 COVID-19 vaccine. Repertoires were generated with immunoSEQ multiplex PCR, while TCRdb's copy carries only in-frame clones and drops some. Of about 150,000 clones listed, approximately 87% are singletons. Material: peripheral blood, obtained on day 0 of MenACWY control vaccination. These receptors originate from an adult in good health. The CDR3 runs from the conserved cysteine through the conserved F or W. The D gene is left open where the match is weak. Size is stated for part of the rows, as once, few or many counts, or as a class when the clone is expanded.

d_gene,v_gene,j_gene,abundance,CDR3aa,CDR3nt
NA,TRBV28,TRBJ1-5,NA,CASSPTPDQPQHF,TGTGCCAGCAGTCCCACGCCGGATCAGCCCCAGCATTTT
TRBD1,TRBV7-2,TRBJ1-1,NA,CASSLVWQGARGAFF,TGTGCCAGCAGCTTAGTTTGGCAGGGGGCAAGGGGGGCTTTCTTT
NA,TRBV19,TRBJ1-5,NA,CATADISRQPQHF,TGTGCCACCGCGGACATATCTAGGCAGCCCCAGCATTTT
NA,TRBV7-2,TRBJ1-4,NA,CASSFRGVGEKLFF,TGTGCCAGCAGTTTCCGGGGGGTCGGTGAAAAACTGTTTTTT
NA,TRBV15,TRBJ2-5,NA,CATSLGPLGKTQYF,TGTGCCACCAGCTTAGGGCCGCTCGGGAAGACCCAGTACTTC
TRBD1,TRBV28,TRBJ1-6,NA,CASRAARLQGSPLHF,TGTGCCAGCAGGGCGGCCCGCTTACAGGGGTCACCCCTCCACTTT
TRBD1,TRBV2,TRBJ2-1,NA,CASSRDRGNEQFF,TGTGCCAGCAGTCGGGACAGGGGAAATGAGCAGTTCTTC
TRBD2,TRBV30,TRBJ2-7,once,CAWSHDGTSGAEQYF,TGTGCCTGGAGTCACGATGGGACTAGCGGCGCCGAGCAGTACTTC
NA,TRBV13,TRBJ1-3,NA,CASSRVGPTGNTIYF,TGTGCCAGCAGCAGGGTGGGCCCTACTGGAAACACCATATATTTT
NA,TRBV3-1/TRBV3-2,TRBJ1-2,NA,CASSQRAESYYGYTF,TGTGCCAGCAGCCAACGCGCAGAAAGTTACTATGGCTACACCTTC
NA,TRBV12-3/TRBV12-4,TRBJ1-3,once,CASSFTGNTIYF,TGTGCCAGCAGTTTTACTGGAAACACCATATATTTT
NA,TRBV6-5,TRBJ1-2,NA,CASSPTDRRNYGYTF,TGTGCCAGCAGCCCCACTGACAGGCGTAACTATGGCTACACCTTC
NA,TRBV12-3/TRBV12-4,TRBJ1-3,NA,CAGVSGNTIYF,TGTGCCGGCGTTTCTGGAAACACCATATATTTT
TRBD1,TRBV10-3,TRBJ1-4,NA,CAISDRGSEKLFF,TGTGCCATCAGCGACAGGGGTAGTGAAAAACTGTTTTTT
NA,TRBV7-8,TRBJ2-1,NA,CASSIQVGAYNEQFF,TGTGCCAGCAGCATACAGGTTGGGGCCTACAATGAGCAGTTCTTC
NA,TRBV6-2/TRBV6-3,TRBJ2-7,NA,CASSHRRDEQYF,TGTGCCAGCAGCCACCGGCGCGACGAGCAGTACTTC
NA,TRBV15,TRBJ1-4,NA,CATSQGSREAEKLFF,TGTGCCACCAGCCAAGGGAGCAGGGAAGCCGAAAAACTGTTTTTT
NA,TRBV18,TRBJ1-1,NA,CASSGTGIGTEAFF,TGTGCCAGCTCGGGTACAGGGATAGGCACTGAAGCTTTCTTT
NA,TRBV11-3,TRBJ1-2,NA,CASSLDRTAGYTF,TGTGCCAGCAGTTTAGACAGGACTGCAGGCTACACCTTC
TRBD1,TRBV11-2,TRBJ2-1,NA,CASSLGRTGVGRNEQFF,TGTGCCAGCAGCTTAGGGCGAACAGGGGTCGGCCGCAATGAGCAGTTCTTC
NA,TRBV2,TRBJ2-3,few,CASSEGGSADTQYF,TGTGCCAGCAGTGAAGGAGGTTCCGCAGATACGCAGTATTTT
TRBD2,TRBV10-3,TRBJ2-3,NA,CAITERLAGLDTQYF,TGTGCCATCACTGAGAGACTAGCGGGTCTGGATACGCAGTATTTT
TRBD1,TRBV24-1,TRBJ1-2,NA,CATSDPHNHRGNYGYTF,TGTGCCACCAGTGATCCGCATAATCACAGGGGGAACTATGGCTACACCTTC
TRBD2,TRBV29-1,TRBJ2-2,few,CSVMAGAGSNTGELFF,TGCAGCGTTATGGCGGGAGCGGGGTCCAACACCGGGGAGCTGTTTTTT
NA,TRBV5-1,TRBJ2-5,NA,CASSLEVNRETQYF,TGCGCCAGCAGCTTGGAGGTAAATCGGGAGACCCAGTACTTC
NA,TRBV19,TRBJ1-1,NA,CASRPPQGGGTEAFF,TGTGCCAGTAGGCCTCCTCAGGGAGGTGGCACTGAAGCTTTCTTT
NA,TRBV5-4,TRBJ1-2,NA,CASSGLGSGDGYTF,TGTGCCAGCAGCGGTTTGGGCAGTGGGGATGGCTACACCTTC
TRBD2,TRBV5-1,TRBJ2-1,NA,CASSPPGLAASYNEQFF,TGCGCCAGCAGCCCACCGGGACTAGCGGCTTCCTACAATGAGCAGTTCTTC
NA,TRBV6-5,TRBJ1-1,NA,CASRKTANTEAFF,TGTGCCAGCAGAAAAACAGCAAACACTGAAGCTTTCTTT
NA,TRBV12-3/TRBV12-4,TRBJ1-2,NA,CASSLRDLYGYTF,TGTGCCAGCAGTTTGCGGGACCTCTATGGCTACACCTTC
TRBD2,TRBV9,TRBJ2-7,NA,CASSVGREPYEQYF,TGTGCCAGCAGCGTAGGGCGGGAGCCCTACGAGCAGTACTTC
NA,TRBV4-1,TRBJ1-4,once,CASSQELGGLGKLFF,TGCGCCAGCAGCCAAGAGCTCGGTGGGCTAGGAAAACTGTTTTTT
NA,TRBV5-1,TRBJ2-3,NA,CASSLSPSTDTQYF,TGCGCCAGCAGCTTGAGTCCGTCCACAGATACGCAGTATTTT
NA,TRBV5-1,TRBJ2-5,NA,CASSPGGTQETQYF,TGCGCCAGCAGCCCTGGCGGAACTCAAGAGACCCAGTACTTC
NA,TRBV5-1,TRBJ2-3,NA,CASSPTLAADTQYF,TGCGCCAGCAGCCCAACCCTAGCTGCGGATACGCAGTATTTT
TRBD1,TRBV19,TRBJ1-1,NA,CAGTGGSSGTEAFF,TGTGCCGGGACAGGGGGATCATCAGGCACTGAAGCTTTCTTT
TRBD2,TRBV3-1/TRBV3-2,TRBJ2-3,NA,CASSQDLAGGTDTQYF,TGTGCCAGCAGCCAAGATCTAGCGGGGGGAACAGATACGCAGTATTTT
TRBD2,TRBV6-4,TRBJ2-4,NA,CASSPSAASGGKNIQYF,TGTGCCAGCAGTCCTTCGGCGGCTAGCGGGGGTAAAAACATTCAGTACTTC
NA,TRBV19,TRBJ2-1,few,CASRIYNEQFF,TGTGCCAGCCGAATTTACAATGAGCAGTTCTTC
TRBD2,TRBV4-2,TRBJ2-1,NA,CASSQDTSGGLKFF,TGTGCCAGCAGCCAAGATACCAGCGGGGGGCTTAAGTTCTTC
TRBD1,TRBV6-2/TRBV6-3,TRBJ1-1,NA,CASSYAQGVGEAFF,TGTGCCAGCAGTTACGCGCAGGGGGTTGGTGAAGCTTTCTTT